This T cell receptor beta chain comes out of a study of human T cells and chemical hapten exposure. This clonotype was counted many times. The CDR3 extends over 17 amino acids. V dropped 6 bases and J dropped 2; count of bases not matched to a gene: 11. Germline CDR1 and CDR2: MNHEY and SVGAGI. Time point noted: patch test 1, 2 weeks after DPC sensitization. As to treatment: therapeutic diphenylcyclopropenone sensitization with weekly scalp DPC. Original handling: Between about 23,224 and 700,000 TCRs appeared in each sample, and the median stood at around 92,000. Via MiXCR, TCRdb re-called the RACE reads, giving one row per CDR3 protein. TCRdb assigned the V and J calls; the authors' analysis was not used. The repertoire has about 100,000 distinct CDR3 sequences, about 10% of them found once; the top ten carry around 3.6%.

The receptor was isolated from a woman aged 40 to 49 with alopecia areata. Some clones in this sample may be carry-over from other donors' samples. The sequences come from whole blood, collected in connection with sensitization to the hapten diphenylcyclopropenone (DPC). The chain recombines TRBV6-5 with TRBJ2-1; 9 bases map to TRBD1. The CDR3 DNA reads TGTGCCAGCAGCCCTTCCCCCGGGACAGGGACCTACAATGAGCAGTTCTTC. It yields the protein CASSPSPGTGTYNEQFF.